Listed below are T cell receptor beta chains from one sample, sequenced in a study of graft-versus-host responses after intestinal transplantation. Their recognized antigens are unknown. Generated by immunoSEQ multiplex PCR, the TCRdb table keeps only in-frame clones and is missing some. Of about 120,000 clones in the sample, about 95% are singletons; the top ten hold over 2.5%. The sequenced sample was unstimulated CD8+ T cells sorted from spleen or lymph node cells, obtained before intestinal transplant. These receptor sequences come from a human donor who received an intestinal transplant. CDR3s include the opening cysteine and the closing phenylalanine or tryptophan. The D gene is left open where the match is weak. Clone size is stated in some rows and not others, as once, few, many or a class when expanded.

j_call	clone_size	v_call	d_call	cdr3_nt	cdr3_aa
TRBJ2-7	.	TRBV7-2	TRBD2	TGTGCCAGCAGCCCTACTAGCGGGGGCCTCTGGGAGCAGTACTTC	CASSPTSGGLWEQYF
TRBJ1-1	.	TRBV6-5	.	TGTGCCAGCAGTTACTCGATAAGGGGCACTGAAGCTTTCTTT	CASSYSIRGTEAFF
TRBJ2-1	.	TRBV9	.	TGTGCCAGCAGCGTCCGGACAGCATATACCTACAATGAGCAGTTCTTC	CASSVRTAYTYNEQFF
TRBJ2-1	.	TRBV6-4	TRBD1	TGTGCCAGCAGCCGAAGGACAGGATCCTCCTACAATGAGCAGTTCTTC	CASSRRTGSSYNEQFF
TRBJ2-3	.	TRBV7-9	TRBD2	TGTGCCAGCAGCTCGGGGGATACTAGCGGGAGCAGCACAGATACGCAGTATTTT	CASSSGDTSGSSTDTQYF
TRBJ2-1	.	TRBV30	.	TGTGCCTGGAGTCAAGAGTCGGCGGCCTACAATGAGCAGTTCTTC	CAWSQESAAYNEQFF
TRBJ2-3	.	TRBV7-9	.	TGTGCCAGCAGCTCCCCAAGCACAGATACGCAGTATTTT	CASSSPSTDTQYF
TRBJ2-7	.	TRBV19	TRBD1	TGTGCCAGTAGGATGGGACAGGGGAGCTCCTACGAGCAGTACTTC	CASRMGQGSSYEQYF
TRBJ2-5	once	TRBV9	TRBD2	TGTGCCAGCAGCGTAGACCGTGAGGCGGGGGGAGAGACCCAGTACTTC	CASSVDREAGGETQYF
TRBJ1-2	.	TRBV30	.	TGTGCCTGGCAAAGAGACTATGGCTACACCTTC	CAWQRDYGYTF
TRBJ1-1	.	TRBV19	TRBD1	TGTGCCAGTAGTATTGCCAGGGGGCTACCCACTGAAGCTTTCTTT	CASSIARGLPTEAFF
TRBJ2-2	.	TRBV15	.	TGTGCCACCAGCAGAGTCAACAGGGCGGACACCGGGGAGCTGTTTTTT	CATSRVNRADTGELFF
TRBJ1-1	.	TRBV19	.	TGTGCCAGTAGTATCGGTGGCAGTCAAACTGAAGCTTTCTTT	CASSIGGSQTEAFF
TRBJ2-7	.	TRBV5-6	.	TGTGCCAGCAGCGATCTAAGAGGGCTCTACGAGCAGTACTTC	CASSDLRGLYEQYF
TRBJ1-5	.	TRBV28	.	TGTGCCAGCAGAGACAGATCCCATAGCAATCAGCCCCAGCATTTT	CASRDRSHSNQPQHF
TRBJ2-2	.	TRBV18	.	TGTGCCAGCTCACCAAACGGCCCGGGGACCGGGGAGCTGTTTTTT	CASSPNGPGTGELFF
TRBJ1-6	.	TRBV7-2	.	TGTGCCAGCAGCTTAGGTACCGGCAATTCACCCCTCCACTTT	CASSLGTGNSPLHF
TRBJ2-1	.	TRBV7-6	.	TGTGCCAGCAGCTTAGGACTGCCCAATGAGCAGTTCTTC	CASSLGLPNEQFF
TRBJ2-2	.	TRBV27	TRBD1	TGTGCCAGCAGTTCCGTCGGGACAGGGGGCACCGGGGAGCTGTTTTTT	CASSSVGTGGTGELFF
TRBJ1-2	.	TRBV15	TRBD1	TGTGCCACCAGCAGCTCCCCACAGACAGGGGCTCTCTATGGCTACACCTTC	CATSSSPQTGALYGYTF
TRBJ2-1	.	TRBV15	TRBD2	TGTGCCACCAGCAGAGAACCCGGGACTAGCGTCTACAATGAGCAGTTCTTC	CATSREPGTSVYNEQFF
TRBJ2-1	.	TRBV19	.	TGTGCCAGTAGAAAGAGCAGAAGCTCCTACAATGAGCAGTTCTTC	CASRKSRSSYNEQFF
TRBJ1-1	.	TRBV14	.	TGTGCCAGCAGCCCATTTCGGGCAGGGGACACTGAAGCTTTCTTT	CASSPFRAGDTEAFF
TRBJ1-5	.	TRBV27	.	TGTGCCAGCAGTTTCGGCGATAACCGGCCCCAGCATTTT	CASSFGDNRPQHF
TRBJ2-2	few	TRBV4-2	.	TGTGCCAGCAGCCAAGCCCGACTCGACACCGGGGAGCTGTTTTTT	CASSQARLDTGELFF
TRBJ2-1	.	TRBV9	TRBD2	TGTGCCAGCAGCCTGGGGGAGCGGGAGGGTTACAATGAGCAGTTCTTC	CASSLGEREGYNEQFF
TRBJ2-7	.	TRBV9	.	TGTGCCAGCAGCGTAGGTAGGGGGAACGAGCAGTACTTC	CASSVGRGNEQYF
TRBJ2-7	.	TRBV5-6	TRBD1	TGTGCCAGCAGCTTGGTTCATAACAGGGGAGAGCAGTACTTC	CASSLVHNRGEQYF
TRBJ1-5	.	TRBV6-1	.	TGTGCCAGCAGTGCTTGGGGGTACAGCAATCAGCCCCAGCATTTT	CASSAWGYSNQPQHF
TRBJ2-5	once	TRBV7-6	TRBD1	TGTGCCAGCAGCTTAGAAGTCGACAGGGTAGGAGAGACCCAGTACTTC	CASSLEVDRVGETQYF
TRBJ2-7	.	TRBV20-1	.	TGCAGTGCTGGGGGCCCACGCGAGCAGTACTTC	CSAGGPREQYF
TRBJ2-7	.	TRBV5-6	TRBD1	TGTGCCAGCAGCATAGGGACAGTTCTATCCTACGAGCAGTACTTC	CASSIGTVLSYEQYF
TRBJ2-7	.	TRBV5-4	TRBD1	TGTGCCAGCAGCTTAGCCGGGACAGGGGGCTACGAGCAGTACTTC	CASSLAGTGGYEQYF
TRBJ2-1	few	TRBV5-4	.	TGTGCCAGCAGCCCCGGACCGGCGGCCCCCTACAATGAGCAGTTCTTC	CASSPGPAAPYNEQFF
TRBJ2-1	.	TRBV5-4	.	TGTGCCAGCAGCAGACTCCGGGGTAGGCCGTTCTTC	CASSRLRGRPFF
TRBJ2-1	.	TRBV30	.	TGTGCCTGGAGTGTACGGAATGAGCAGTTCTTC	CAWSVRNEQFF
TRBJ2-7	.	TRBV19	TRBD1	TGTGCCAGTAGTATAGATCGGGACAGCTCCTACGAGCAGTACTTC	CASSIDRDSSYEQYF
TRBJ2-7	.	TRBV11-3	.	TGTGCCAGCAGCTTTGGGGGTACCTACGAGCAGTACTTC	CASSFGGTYEQYF
TRBJ2-1	.	TRBV27	.	TGTGCCAGCAGTTGGACGGCGTACAATGAGCAGTTCTTC	CASSWTAYNEQFF
TRBJ1-4	.	TRBV5-1	TRBD1	TGCGCCAGCAGCTCGCCCCAGGCACAGGGGGCCGACGCAACTAATGAAAAACTGTTTTTT	CASSSPQAQGADATNEKLFF
TRBJ2-7	.	TRBV9	.	TGTGCCAGCAGCGTAGATGGGGGGGCTCCCTCCTACGAGCAGTACTTC	CASSVDGGAPSYEQYF
TRBJ2-2	.	TRBV19	TRBD1	TGTGCCAGTAGTATAGATCATCAGAGGGACAGGGATTACACCGGGGAGCTGTTTTTT	CASSIDHQRDRDYTGELFF
TRBJ1-5	.	TRBV19	.	TGTGCCAGTAGTGGCCGAAGCAATCAGCTCCAGCATTTT	CASSGRSNQLQHF
TRBJ2-7	once	TRBV19	.	TGTGCCAGTAGTTCGACACCTACCTACGAGCAGTACTTC	CASSSTPTYEQYF
TRBJ1-4	.	TRBV9	.	TGTGCCAGCAGAGCGCAGGGAAAGGCCGGGCAGGCCAAAAATGAAAAACTGTTTTTT	CASRAQGKAGQAKNEKLFF
TRBJ2-1	once	TRBV30	TRBD2	TGTGCCTGGAGTGAGCCTAGCGGGAATGAGCAGTTCTTC	CAWSEPSGNEQFF
TRBJ2-1	.	TRBV6-5	.	TGTGCCAGCAGTTACTCGAGGCTAGGCTACAATGAGCAGTTCTTC	CASSYSRLGYNEQFF